These T cell receptor beta chains were read from a single sample in a study of radiation and T cells in renal cell carcinoma. Clones were read by immunoSEQ multiplex PCR, and TCRdb kept only the in-frame ones, dropping some. This sample has some 50,000 clones, with around 83% found just once. The material was blood, obtained from a patient whose treatment included radiotherapy and nephrectomy. The receptors come from a woman in her 70s with renal cell carcinoma. CDR3s include the opening cysteine and the closing phenylalanine or tryptophan. Fields, in order: D gene, V gene, J gene, CDR3 DNA, CDR3 protein. A D gene is named only where the DNA matches it firmly.

>.|TRBV19|TRBJ2-6
TGTGCCAGTAGTATAACCAGGGCAACCTCTGGGGCCAACGTCCTGACTTTC
CASSITRATSGANVLTF
>.|TRBV5-4|TRBJ1-2
TGTGCCAGCAGCTTGGCAGAGCCCGTCTATGGCTACACCTTC
CASSLAEPVYGYTF
>.|TRBV4-2|TRBJ1-2
TGTGCCAGCAGCCAACCACGGGAGGCTGTTGCGGTGGGCTACACCTTC
CASSQPREAVAVGYTF
>.|TRBV9|TRBJ2-5
TGTGCCAGCAACCGTCGCCCGGGAGCTGAGACCCAGTACTTC
CASNRRPGAETQYF
>.|TRBV30|TRBJ2-1
TGTGCCTGGAACGTGGGAACCAATGAGCAGTTCTTC
CAWNVGTNEQFF
>TRBD2|TRBV5-4|TRBJ2-1
TGTGCCAGCAGCAGGGGCGGGACTAGCGGTTCCTCCTACAATGAGCAGTTCTTC
CASSRGGTSGSSYNEQFF
>.|TRBV6-1|TRBJ2-7
TGTGCCAGCAGTGAAGGTGTCGGGGTAGACGAGCAGTACTTC
CASSEGVGVDEQYF
>TRBD1|TRBV5-1|TRBJ2-3
TGCGCCAGCAGCTTGGCCGGGACAGGGACGCCAGATACGCAGTATTTT
CASSLAGTGTPDTQYF
>.|TRBV5-6|TRBJ2-3
TGTGCCAGCAGCTTGGTGGGGGGCGAGACAGATACGCAGTATTTT
CASSLVGGETDTQYF
>.|TRBV6-6|TRBJ1-4
TGTGCCAGCAGTTACTCCGACGGTGCCACGGGGGAAAAACTGTTTTTT
CASSYSDGATGEKLFF
>.|TRBV4-1|TRBJ2-4
TGCGCCAGCAGCCAAAGGGGGTTGGATGGAGCCAAAAACATTCAGTACTTC
CASSQRGLDGAKNIQYF